Here is one T cell receptor (beta chain) with its context. This clonotype came up many times. The specificity of this receptor is unknown. No per-base quality is available; no much larger clone lies one base away. The sample belongs to a study of T cells in Graves' hyperthyroidism and ophthalmopathy (dated by TCRdb to 2018 to 2020). In the study overall: Peripheral blood samples were taken at the time of initial diagnosis, prior to any treatment. To identify TCR V-J signatures that set the groups apart, the researchers used a discovery cohort of about a hundred patients, made up of 40 to 45 with Graves' ophthalmopathy and some 56 with stable Graves' hyperthyroidism. Prospective prediction of ophthalmopathy was tested in an independent validation cohort consisting of about 20 hyperthyroidism patients and around 16 patients who later progressed to ophthalmopathy. For training and testing, the approximately 92 patients in the discovery cohort were randomly divided in a 7:3 ratio. Thyroid tissue and blood T-cell repertoires from more than 5 Graves' hyperthyroidism patients were also compared in the study. After sampling, hyperthyroidism patients received methimazole starting at 30 mg daily, and ophthalmopathy patients received high-dose intravenous methylprednisolone. TCR Vbeta CDR3 sequencing of approximately 140 peripheral blood samples (more than 40 ophthalmopathy, about 80 hyperthyroidism and some 17 progressor patients) is reported in the paper. Paper-wide results and their limitations: No statistical method was used to fix the sample size in advance, and group allocation was not hidden from the investigators. Most expanded thyroid clonotypes (frequency above 0.001) were also detected in blood, a finding suggesting that blood repertoires may reflect thyroid immune responses. In validation, the model predicted progression to ophthalmopathy a median of about 5.9 months before onset, with over 60% sensitivity and just under 75% specificity. A 13 V-J signature model separated ophthalmopathy from stable hyperthyroidism, with approximately 86% sensitivity and 81.08% specificity in cross-validation and 80%/75% in testing.

Taken from the germline V gene, the CDR1 and CDR2 loops are KGHSH and LQKENI. Germline trimming: 1 base from V, 3 bases from J; junction bases outside gene matches: 4. The CDR3 has 15 amino acids, counting the end cysteine and phenylalanine. Here the CDR3 DNA is all that survives: 45 bases in frame from base 1. Stable Graves' hyperthyroidism was defined as no progression to ophthalmopathy during 18 months of follow-up. Hyperthyroidism patients were newly diagnosed, with disease duration under 2 months, and aged 18 to 65 years. Any patient with an uncontrolled infection, another autoimmune disease, pregnancy or lactation was excluded. Diagnoses were established on the basis of clinical symptoms, serum thyroxine and TRAb, thyroid ultrasound, and orbital computed tomography. PBMCs were isolated from more than 8 ml of fresh peripheral blood by Ficoll-Paque density gradient centrifugation. Trizol reagent was used to extract total RNA, and RNA quality was then checked on an Agilent 2100 Bioanalyzer.

Amplification of TCR beta CDR3 regions was carried out from RNA transcripts. A first-round RT-PCR of the TCR CDR3 used the HTBI primer set with the Qiagen OneStep RT-PCR kit. Libraries were constructed in a second round of multiplex PCR, after which size selection and purification were carried out. Sequencing of the libraries was done on an Illumina HiSeq2000 using paired-end 100 bp reads. As for the authors' bioinformatics: Raw data were processed with SOAPnuke, discarding reads with adapters, uncalled bases, mean Phred below 15, or no exact constant-primer or identifier match. COPE v1.2.5 was used to merge the high-quality paired reads, and each unique nucleotide sequence was defined as a clonotype. MiTCR v1.1 was used to align clonotypes to the IMGT TRBV, TRBD and TRBJ reference segments. The analysis included only V-J combinations with a frequency above 0.0001, which together covered 99% to 99.2% of the repertoires. The TCS score was defined as the ratio of F50 (clonal expansion) to E x V (chaos), calculated using BLOSUM62-based TCRdist between CDR3 peptides within each V-J. Welch's t-statistics and random forest reduced some 510 V-J features to 10 to 15, which were used in a naive Bayes classifier (R e1071). TCRdb reworked the public reads: Q25 trimming with fastp, MiXCR clone assembly, productive beta chains retained. When rows share a CDR3 protein, they turn into one entry using the most common DNA and genes. Here the V and J calls rest on TCRdb's processing, not on the authors' analysis. The sample has 540,000 or so distinct CDR3 sequences on record, 15% to 19% of them singletons. The ten most abundant clones make up about 7% of the sample.

The chain is made from TRBV18 and TRBJ2-3, and 7 junctional nucleotides match TRBD1. The specimen was blood. The sequence came from a woman in her twenties or thirties with Graves' hyperthyroidism. The sequence in DNA is TGTGCCAGCTCACCACTGACAGGGTCGACAGATACGCAGTATTTT. This gives the protein CASSPLTGSTDTQYF.